The rows below give T cell receptor beta chains drawn from one sample of a study of T-cell memory formation after mild COVID-19. Via MiXCR, TCRdb re-called the 5' RACE reads, giving one row per CDR3 protein. The profile shows a few hundred thousand distinct CDR3 sequences, less than 25% of them singletons. The sample taken for sequencing was PBMCs or a T cell subset sorted from them (not recorded which). The receptors originated from an adult woman who had mild COVID-19 (a few samples of this study predate the infection). Cell type and time point are not known. Both conserved end residues are part of each CDR3. Fields, in order: J gene, D gene, V gene, clone size, CDR3 DNA, CDR3 protein. The D gene is left open where the match is weak. The size of a clone is reported for some rows only, either as once, few or many, or as a class for expanded clones.

>TRBJ1-1|-|TRBV6-2/TRBV6-3|few
TGTGCCAGCAGTTATAGGGGCACCACCACTGAAGCTTTCTTT
CASSYRGTTTEAFF
>TRBJ2-7|-|TRBV12-3/TRBV12-4|few
TGTGCCAGCACCCCGGGGGCGGGCAGGTTATACGAGCAGTACTTC
CASTPGAGRLYEQYF
>TRBJ2-7|TRBD2|TRBV12-3/TRBV12-4|few
TGTGCCAGCAGTCGTCTCAATATAGCGGGGGGAAATATACCCTACGAGCAGTACTTC
CASSRLNIAGGNIPYEQYF
>TRBJ1-2|-|TRBV6-6|-
TGTGCCAGCAGTTACGGCCAGGGTGATGGCTACACCTTC
CASSYGQGDGYTF
>TRBJ2-1|-|TRBV12-3/TRBV12-4|once
TGTGCCAGCAGTTTAGGGGCAATTTACAATGAGCAGTTCTTC
CASSLGAIYNEQFF
>TRBJ2-7|TRBD1|TRBV27|few
TGTGCCAGCAGTTCCTCAACCGGGACAGGGGGCATAGGGCAGTACTTC
CASSSSTGTGGIGQYF
>TRBJ1-3|-|TRBV7-2|-
TGTGCCAGCAGCATCGACAGTCCGAGCTCTGGAAACACCATATATTTT
CASSIDSPSSGNTIYF
>TRBJ2-1|-|TRBV12-3/TRBV12-4|-
TGTGCCAGCAGTTCGGGTGGGGCCGGGGGTACCAATGAGCAGTTCTTC
CASSSGGAGGTNEQFF
>TRBJ2-3|-|TRBV4-1|few
TGCGCCAGCAGCACCTGGGCAGGGGGCACAGATACGCAGTATTTT
CASSTWAGGTDTQYF
>TRBJ2-3|-|TRBV4-3|-
TGCGCCAGCAGCCAATCTACTAGTTCGACAGATACGCAGTATTTT
CASSQSTSSTDTQYF
>TRBJ2-3|-|TRBV18|few
TGTGCCAGCTCACCAGCCCCTATTGTAGGGGGTACGCAGTATTTT
CASSPAPIVGGTQYF
>TRBJ1-4|-|TRBV15|-
TGTGCCACCAGCAGTCATGGGGGAAAACTGTTTTTT
CATSSHGGKLFF
>TRBJ1-2|-|TRBV5-1|-
TGCGCCAGCAGCTTGGTTTGGGCAGCTGCATTGTATGGCTACACCTTC
CASSLVWAAALYGYTF
>TRBJ2-5|-|TRBV10-3|-
TGTGCCATCAGTGAGTCTATGCATTTTGCCCTGGCGTCGGAGACCCAGTACTTC
CAISESMHFALASETQYF
>TRBJ2-3|-|TRBV7-3|-
TGTGCCAGCAGAGAAGGACAGTGGGCCCCAGATACGCAGTATTTT
CASREGQWAPDTQYF
>TRBJ2-2|-|TRBV6-1|once
TGTGCCACCCAACCACAGGGACGTAAGAACACCGGGGAGCTGTTTTTT
CATQPQGRKNTGELFF
>TRBJ1-1|-|TRBV3-1|few
TGTGCCAGCAGCCAAAGCAGGGTGTCTGAAGCTTTCTTT
CASSQSRVSEAFF
>TRBJ1-1|-|TRBV27|-
TGTGCCAGCAGTTTAAAAGGCAGGGCGACTGAAGCTTTCTTT
CASSLKGRATEAFF
>TRBJ1-4|TRBD1|TRBV7-9|-
TGTGCCAGCAGCTCCCGACAGGGGGCAATTGAAAAACTGTTTTTT
CASSSRQGAIEKLFF
>TRBJ2-2|-|TRBV25-1|-
TGTGCCAGCAGTGTCACACCCGGGACTCTCCCCGGGGAGCTGTTTTTT
CASSVTPGTLPGELFF
>TRBJ1-3|-|TRBV12-3/TRBV12-4|few
TGTGCCAGCACCACCGGGGTGACAGGACACTTCGGAAACACCATATATTTT
CASTTGVTGHFGNTIYF
>TRBJ2-5|-|TRBV12-3/TRBV12-4|few
TGTGCCAGCCGCCCCCCTGGGCGAGACGGGACCCAGTACTTC
CASRPPGRDGTQYF
>TRBJ1-5|TRBD1|TRBV2|-
TGTGCCAGCACCTCGGGACAGCTTCATCAGCCCCAGCATTTT
CASTSGQLHQPQHF